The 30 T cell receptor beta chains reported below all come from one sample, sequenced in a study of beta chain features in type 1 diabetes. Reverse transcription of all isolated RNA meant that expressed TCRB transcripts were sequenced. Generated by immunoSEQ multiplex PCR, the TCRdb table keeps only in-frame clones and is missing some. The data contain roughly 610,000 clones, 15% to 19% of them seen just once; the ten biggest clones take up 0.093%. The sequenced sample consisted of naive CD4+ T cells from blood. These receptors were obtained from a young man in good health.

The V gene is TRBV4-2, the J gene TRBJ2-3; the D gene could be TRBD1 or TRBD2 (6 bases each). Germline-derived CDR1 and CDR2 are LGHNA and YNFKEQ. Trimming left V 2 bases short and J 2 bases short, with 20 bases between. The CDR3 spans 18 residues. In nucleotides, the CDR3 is TGTGCCAGCAGCCAAAAGTCCCACCGGGGGCCCATCACAGATACGCAGTATTTT. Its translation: CASSQKSHRGPITDTQYF.

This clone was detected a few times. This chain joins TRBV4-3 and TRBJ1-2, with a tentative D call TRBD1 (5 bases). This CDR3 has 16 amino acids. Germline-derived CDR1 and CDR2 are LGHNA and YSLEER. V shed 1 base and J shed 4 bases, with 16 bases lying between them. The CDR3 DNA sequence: TGCGCCAGCAGCCAAGTGGGAACGGCAGGGACCTATGGCTACACCTTC. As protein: CASSQVGTAGTYGYTF.

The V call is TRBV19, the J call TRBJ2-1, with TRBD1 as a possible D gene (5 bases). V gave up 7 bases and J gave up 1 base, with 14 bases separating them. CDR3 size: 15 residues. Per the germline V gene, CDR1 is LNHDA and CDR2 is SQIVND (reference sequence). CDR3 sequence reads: CASTDGGASYNEQFF. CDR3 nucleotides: TGTGCCAGTACCGATGGTGGGGCATCCTACAATGAGCAGTTCTTC.

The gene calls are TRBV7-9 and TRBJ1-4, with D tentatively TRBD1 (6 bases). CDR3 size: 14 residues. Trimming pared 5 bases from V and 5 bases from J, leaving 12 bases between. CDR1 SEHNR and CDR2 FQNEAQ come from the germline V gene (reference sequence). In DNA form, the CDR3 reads TGTGCCAGCAGCACGAGGAGGGGGAATGAAAAACTGTTTTTT. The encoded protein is CASSTRRGNEKLFF. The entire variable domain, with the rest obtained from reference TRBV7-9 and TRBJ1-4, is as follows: DTGVSQNPRHKITKRGQNVTFRCDPISEHNRLYWYRQTLGQGPEFLTYFQNEAQLEKSRLLSDRFSAERPKGSFSTLEIQRTEQGDSAMYLCASSTRRGNEKLFFGSGTQLSVL.

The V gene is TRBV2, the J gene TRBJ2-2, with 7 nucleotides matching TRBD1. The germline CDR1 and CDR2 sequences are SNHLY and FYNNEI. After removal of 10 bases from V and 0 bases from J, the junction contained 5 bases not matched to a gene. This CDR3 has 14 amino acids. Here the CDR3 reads CATRQGTNTGELFF. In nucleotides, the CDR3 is TGTGCCACCCGACAGGGTACGAACACCGGGGAGCTGTTTTTT.

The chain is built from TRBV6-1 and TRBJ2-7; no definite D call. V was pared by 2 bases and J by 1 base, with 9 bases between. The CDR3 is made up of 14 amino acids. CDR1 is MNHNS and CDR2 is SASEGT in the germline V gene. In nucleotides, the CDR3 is TGTGCCAGCAGTGAACCCGGACGGTCCTACGAGCAGTACTTC. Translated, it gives CASSEPGRSYEQYF.

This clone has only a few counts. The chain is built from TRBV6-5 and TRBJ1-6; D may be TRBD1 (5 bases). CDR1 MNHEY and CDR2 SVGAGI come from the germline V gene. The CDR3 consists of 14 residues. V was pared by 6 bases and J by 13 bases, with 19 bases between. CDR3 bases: TGTGCCAGCAGAGGGGAGAACAGGCTGTCTCCCCTCCACTTT. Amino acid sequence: CASRGENRLSPLHF.

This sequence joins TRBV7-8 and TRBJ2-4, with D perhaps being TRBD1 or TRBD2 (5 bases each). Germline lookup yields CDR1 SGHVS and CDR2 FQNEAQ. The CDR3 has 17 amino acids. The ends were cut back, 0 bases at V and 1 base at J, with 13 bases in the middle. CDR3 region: CASSLAWGWDAKNIQYF. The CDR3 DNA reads TGTGCCAGCAGCTTAGCGTGGGGGTGGGATGCCAAAAACATTCAGTACTTC.

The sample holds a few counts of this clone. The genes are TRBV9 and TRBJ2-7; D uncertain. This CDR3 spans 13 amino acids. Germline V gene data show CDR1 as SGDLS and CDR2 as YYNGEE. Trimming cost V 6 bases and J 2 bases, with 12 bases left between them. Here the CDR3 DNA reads TGTGCCAGCAACCGACTTGGCACCTACGAGCAGTACTTC. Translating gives CASNRLGTYEQYF.

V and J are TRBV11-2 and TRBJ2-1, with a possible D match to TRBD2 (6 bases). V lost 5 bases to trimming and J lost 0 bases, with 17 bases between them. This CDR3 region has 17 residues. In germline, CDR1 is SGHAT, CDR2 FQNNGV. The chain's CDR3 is CASSRLSGGSSYNEQFF. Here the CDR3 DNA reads TGTGCCAGCAGCCGGTTAAGTGGGGGGAGCTCCTACAATGAGCAGTTCTTC.

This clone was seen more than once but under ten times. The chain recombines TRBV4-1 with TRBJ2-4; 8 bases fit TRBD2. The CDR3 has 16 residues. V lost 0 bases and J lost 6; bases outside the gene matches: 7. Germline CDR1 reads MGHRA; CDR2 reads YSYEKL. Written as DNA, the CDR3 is TGCGCCAGCAGCCAAGATCTTTCGGGAGGGAGAAACATTCAGTACTTC. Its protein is CASSQDLSGGRNIQYF.

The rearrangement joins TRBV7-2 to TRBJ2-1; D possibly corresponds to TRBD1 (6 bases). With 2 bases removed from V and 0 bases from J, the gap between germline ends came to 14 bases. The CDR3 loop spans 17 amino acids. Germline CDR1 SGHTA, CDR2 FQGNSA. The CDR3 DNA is TGTGCCAGCAGCTTAAACCCGGGGACAAGCTCCTACAATGAGCAGTTCTTC. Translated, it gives CASSLNPGTSSYNEQFF. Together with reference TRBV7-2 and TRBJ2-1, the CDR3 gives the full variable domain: GAGVSQSPSNKVTEKGKDVELRCDPISGHTALYWYRQSLGQGLEFLIYFQGNSAPDKSGLPSDRFSAERTGGSVSTLTIQRTQQEDSAVYLCASSLNPGTSSYNEQFFGPGTRLTVL.

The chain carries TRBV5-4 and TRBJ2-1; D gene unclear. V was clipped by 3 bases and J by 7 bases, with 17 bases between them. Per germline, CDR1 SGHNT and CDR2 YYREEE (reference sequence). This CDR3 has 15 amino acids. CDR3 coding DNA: TGTGCCAGCAGCTCCCCCACGGACGCTGCGAATGAGCAGTTCTTC. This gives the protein CASSSPTDAANEQFF.

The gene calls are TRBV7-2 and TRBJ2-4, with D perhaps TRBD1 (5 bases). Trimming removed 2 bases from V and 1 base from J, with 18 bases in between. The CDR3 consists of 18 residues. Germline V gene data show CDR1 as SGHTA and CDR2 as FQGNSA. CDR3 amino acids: CASSLSPMTVTAKNIQYF. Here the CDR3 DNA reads TGTGCCAGCAGCTTATCCCCGATGACAGTAACCGCCAAAAACATTCAGTACTTC.

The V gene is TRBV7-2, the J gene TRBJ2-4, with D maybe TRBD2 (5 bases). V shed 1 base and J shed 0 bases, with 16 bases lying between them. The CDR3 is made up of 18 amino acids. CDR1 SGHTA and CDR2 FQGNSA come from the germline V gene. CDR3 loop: CASSLVAGPREAKNIQYF. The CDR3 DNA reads TGTGCCAGCAGCTTAGTGGCGGGTCCCCGGGAAGCCAAAAACATTCAGTACTTC.

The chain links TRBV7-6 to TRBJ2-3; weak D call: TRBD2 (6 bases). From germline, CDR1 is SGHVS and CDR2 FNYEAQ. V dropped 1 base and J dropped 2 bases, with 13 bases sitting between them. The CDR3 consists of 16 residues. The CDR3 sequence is CASSLVWRGPTDTQYF. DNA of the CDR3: TGTGCCAGCAGCTTAGTGTGGCGGGGACCCACAGATACGCAGTATTTT.

The CDR3 DNA reads TGCGCCAGCAGCCAAGATGCACAGCTCCCAAGGGGCTACACCTTC. Translating gives CASSQDAQLPRGYTF. This rearrangement joins TRBV4-3 to TRBJ1-2; no clear D. Germline V lookup: CDR1 LGHNA, CDR2 YSLEER. With 0 bases removed from V and 8 bases from J, the gap between germline ends came to 16 bases. This CDR3 region has 15 residues.

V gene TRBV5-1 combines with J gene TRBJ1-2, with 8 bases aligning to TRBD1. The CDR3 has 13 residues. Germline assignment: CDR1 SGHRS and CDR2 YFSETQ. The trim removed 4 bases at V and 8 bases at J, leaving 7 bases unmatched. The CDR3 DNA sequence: TGCGCCAGCAGCACCGGACAGGGTGGCGGCTACACCTTC. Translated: CASSTGQGGGYTF.

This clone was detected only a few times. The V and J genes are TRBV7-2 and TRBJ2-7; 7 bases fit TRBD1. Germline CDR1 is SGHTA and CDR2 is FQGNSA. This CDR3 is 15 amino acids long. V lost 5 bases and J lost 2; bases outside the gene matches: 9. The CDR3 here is CASSPYKRGPYEQYF. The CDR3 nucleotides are TGTGCCAGCAGCCCCTATAAGAGGGGGCCCTACGAGCAGTACTTC.

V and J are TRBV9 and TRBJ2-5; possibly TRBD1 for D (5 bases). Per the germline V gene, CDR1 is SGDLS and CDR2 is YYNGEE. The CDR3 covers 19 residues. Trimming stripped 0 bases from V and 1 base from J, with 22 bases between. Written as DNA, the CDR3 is TGTGCCAGCAGCGTAGTCGATGACCAGACAGTGAACCCCCAAGAGACCCAGTACTTC. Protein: CASSVVDDQTVNPQETQYF.

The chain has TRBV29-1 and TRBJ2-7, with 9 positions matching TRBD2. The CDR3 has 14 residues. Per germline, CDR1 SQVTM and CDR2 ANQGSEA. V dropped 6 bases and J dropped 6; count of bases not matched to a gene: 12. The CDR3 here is CSVLPGLAGFEQYF. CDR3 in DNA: TGCAGCGTCCTCCCGGGACTAGCAGGGTTCGAGCAGTACTTC.

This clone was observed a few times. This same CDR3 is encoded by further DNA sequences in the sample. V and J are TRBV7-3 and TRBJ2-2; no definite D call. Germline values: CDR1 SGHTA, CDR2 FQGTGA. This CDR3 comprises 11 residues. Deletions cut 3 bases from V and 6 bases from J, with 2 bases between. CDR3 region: CASSLAGELFF. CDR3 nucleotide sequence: TGTGCCAGCAGCTTGGCCGGGGAGCTGTTTTTT.

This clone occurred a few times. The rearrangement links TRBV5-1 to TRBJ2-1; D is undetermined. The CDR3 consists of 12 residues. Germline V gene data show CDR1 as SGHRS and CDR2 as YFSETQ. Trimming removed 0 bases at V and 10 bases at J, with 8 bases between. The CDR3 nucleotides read TGCGCCAGCAGCTTGGCCGGGTCAGAGCAGTTCTTC. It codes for CASSLAGSEQFF.

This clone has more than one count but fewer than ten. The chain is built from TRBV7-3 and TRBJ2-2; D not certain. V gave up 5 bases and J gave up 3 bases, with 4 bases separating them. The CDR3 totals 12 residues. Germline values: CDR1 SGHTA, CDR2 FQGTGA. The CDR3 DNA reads TGTGCCAGCAGCCCCCACACCGGGGAGCTGTTTTTT. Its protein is CASSPHTGELFF.

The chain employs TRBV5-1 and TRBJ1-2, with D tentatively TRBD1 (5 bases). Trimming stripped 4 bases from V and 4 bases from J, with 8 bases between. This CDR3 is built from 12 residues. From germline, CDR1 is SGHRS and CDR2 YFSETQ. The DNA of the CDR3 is TGCGCCAGCAGCACAGGTGGCTATGGCTACACCTTC. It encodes CASSTGGYGYTF.

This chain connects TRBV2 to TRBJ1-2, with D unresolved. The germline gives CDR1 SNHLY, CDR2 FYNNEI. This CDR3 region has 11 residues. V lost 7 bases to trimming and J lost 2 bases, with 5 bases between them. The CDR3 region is CASTPNYGYTF. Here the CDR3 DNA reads TGTGCCAGCACCCCCAACTATGGCTACACCTTC.

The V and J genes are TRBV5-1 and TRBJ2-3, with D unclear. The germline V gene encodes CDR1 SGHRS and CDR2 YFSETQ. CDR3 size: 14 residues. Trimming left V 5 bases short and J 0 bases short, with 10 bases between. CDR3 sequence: CASRAALSTDTQYF. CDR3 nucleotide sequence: TGCGCCAGCAGGGCGGCCTTGAGCACAGATACGCAGTATTTT. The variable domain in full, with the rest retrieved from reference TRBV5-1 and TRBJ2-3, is KAGVTQTPRYLIKTRGQQVTLSCSPISGHRSVSWYQQTPGQGLQFLFEYFSETQRNKGNFPGRFSGRQFSNSRSEMNVSTLELGDSALYLCASRAALSTDTQYFGPGTRLTVL.

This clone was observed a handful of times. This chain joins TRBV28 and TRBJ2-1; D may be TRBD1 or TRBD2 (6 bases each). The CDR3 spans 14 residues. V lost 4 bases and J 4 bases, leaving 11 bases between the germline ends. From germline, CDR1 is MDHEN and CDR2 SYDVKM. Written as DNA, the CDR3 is TGTGCCAGCAGTTCATCGGGGGCGTACAATGAGCAGTTCTTC. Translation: CASSSSGAYNEQFF.

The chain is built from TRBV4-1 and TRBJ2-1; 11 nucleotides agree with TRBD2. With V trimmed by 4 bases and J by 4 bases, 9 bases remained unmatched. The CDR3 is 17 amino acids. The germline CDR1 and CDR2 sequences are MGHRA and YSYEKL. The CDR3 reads CASSPHSGRAEYNEQFF. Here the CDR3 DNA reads TGCGCCAGCAGCCCCCATAGCGGGAGGGCCGAATACAATGAGCAGTTCTTC.

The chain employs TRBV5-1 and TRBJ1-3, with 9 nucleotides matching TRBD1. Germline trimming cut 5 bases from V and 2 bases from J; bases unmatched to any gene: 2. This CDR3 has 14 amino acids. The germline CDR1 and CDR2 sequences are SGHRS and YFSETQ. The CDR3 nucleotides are TGCGCCAGCAGAGGACAGGGGCCTGGAAACACCATATATTTT. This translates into CASRGQGPGNTIYF.